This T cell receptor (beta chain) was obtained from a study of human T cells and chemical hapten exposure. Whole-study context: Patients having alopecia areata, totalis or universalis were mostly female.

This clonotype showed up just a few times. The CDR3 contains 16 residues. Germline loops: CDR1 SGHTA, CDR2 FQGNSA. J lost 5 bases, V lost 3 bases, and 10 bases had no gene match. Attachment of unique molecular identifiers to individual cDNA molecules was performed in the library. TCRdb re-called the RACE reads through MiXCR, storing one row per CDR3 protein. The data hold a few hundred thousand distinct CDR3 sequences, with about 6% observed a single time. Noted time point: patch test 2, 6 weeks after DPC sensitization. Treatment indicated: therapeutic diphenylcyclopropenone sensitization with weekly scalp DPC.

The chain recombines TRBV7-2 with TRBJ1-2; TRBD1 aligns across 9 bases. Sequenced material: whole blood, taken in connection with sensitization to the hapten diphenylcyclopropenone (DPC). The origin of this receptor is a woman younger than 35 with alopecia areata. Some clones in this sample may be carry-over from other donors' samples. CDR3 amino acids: CASSLRSWDRDYGYTF. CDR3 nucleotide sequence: TGTGCCAGCAGCTTGCGAAGTTGGGACAGGGATTATGGCTACACCTTC.